These 29 T cell receptor beta chains share one sample of origin, sequenced in a study of T cell responses to AZD1222 COVID-19 vaccine. The data were produced by immunoSEQ multiplex PCR, yet TCRdb's version contains in-frame clones alone and is incomplete. Found here are some 90,000 clones, roughly 90% of them singletons; the top ten hold roughly 14%. The sequenced sample was peripheral blood, obtained on day 0 of AZD1222 vaccination. These receptors were taken from an adult in good health.

This sequence joins TRBV2 and TRBJ1-6; weak D call: TRBD1 (5 bases). This CDR3 spans 16 amino acids. Germline CDR1 reads SNHLY; CDR2 reads FYNNEI. V lost 6 bases to trimming and J lost 7 bases, with 19 bases between them. In DNA form, the CDR3 reads TGTGCCAGCAGCATCCAGGTCGTGAGGGGAAATTCACCCCTCCACTTT. Protein sequence: CASSIQVVRGNSPLHF.

CDR3 nucleotide sequence: TGTGCCAGCCCGCTAGCGGAGGTGTCCGGGGAGCTGTTTTTT. Amino acids: CASPLAEVSGELFF. V gene TRBV7-9 combines with J gene TRBJ2-2; 7 bases align to TRBD2. CDR3 length: 14 residues. The germline CDR1 and CDR2 sequences are SEHNR and FQNEAQ (reference sequence). The V gene end was trimmed by 8 bases and the J gene end by 6 bases; junction bases not matched to a gene: 9.

This clone was found once. The V call is TRBV12-3 or TRBV12-4, the J call TRBJ2-7, with D maybe TRBD2 (6 bases). This CDR3 has 13 residues. Deletions cut 6 bases from V and 4 bases from J, with 13 bases between. This chain's CDR3 is CASRTGLTYEQYF. The CDR3 region has the DNA TGTGCCAGCAGAACGGGACTCACTTACGAGCAGTACTTC.

V and J are TRBV15 and TRBJ1-6, with a possible D match to TRBD1 (5 bases). V was clipped by 0 bases and J by 10 bases, with 13 bases between them. Germline V gives CDR1 LNHNV, CDR2 YYDKDF (reference sequence). The CDR3 contains 15 residues. CDR3 in amino acids: CATSREGDGGSPLHF. The CDR3 DNA is TGTGCCACCAGCAGAGAAGGCGACGGGGGATCACCCCTCCACTTT.

This chain joins TRBV7-3 and TRBJ1-2; D is possibly TRBD1 (5 bases). CDR3 length equals 16 residues. Germline values: CDR1 SGHTA, CDR2 FQGTGA. V dropped 5 bases and J dropped 2 bases, with 18 bases sitting between them. CDR3 region: CASSPEGARGNYGYTF. As DNA, the CDR3 is TGTGCCAGCAGCCCAGAAGGGGCGAGGGGCAACTATGGCTACACCTTC.

In its sample, this clone was seen once. This CDR3 reads CASSLLQINYGYTF. The CDR3 bases are TGTGCCAGCAGTTTACTACAGATCAACTATGGCTACACCTTC. The chain recombines TRBV28 with TRBJ1-2; D is unclear. Germline V gives CDR1 MDHEN, CDR2 SYDVKM. V was trimmed by 2 bases and J by 2 bases, leaving 9 bases between them. The CDR3 is 14 residues long.

The chain is built from TRBV6-6 and TRBJ2-1; D remains ambiguous. CDR3 size: 14 residues. V was trimmed by 2 bases and J by 4 bases, leaving 9 bases between them. CDR1 and CDR2 from the germline V gene are MNHNY and SVGAGI (reference sequence). CDR3 DNA: TGTGCCAGCAGTTACCGGACCAAGTACAATGAGCAGTTCTTC. This sequence encodes CASSYRTKYNEQFF.

J is TRBJ2-7 and V is TRBV6-5; 8 nucleotides align to TRBD1. This CDR3 spans 14 amino acids. V lost 7 bases to trimming and J lost 1 base; unmatched junction nucleotides: 6. In germline, CDR1 is MNHEY, CDR2 SVGAGI. The chain's CDR3 is CASTRDRGSYEQYF. CDR3 in DNA: TGTGCCAGCACCCGAGACAGGGGATCCTACGAGCAGTACTTC.

This chain joins TRBV9 and TRBJ2-3; D tentatively fits TRBD1 or TRBD2 (6 bases each). Trimming left V 3 bases short and J 4 bases short, with 21 bases between. Germline CDR1 SGDLS, CDR2 YYNGEE. This CDR3 contains 17 residues. The CDR3 here is CASSDIQGSGAADTQYF. The CDR3 DNA reads TGTGCCAGCAGCGACATACAGGGATCGGGGGCGGCAGATACGCAGTATTTT.

CDR3 in DNA: TGTGCCAGCAGCAGGACTAGCGGGGGGGCTGGTAATGAGCAGTTCTTC. This translates into CASSRTSGGAGNEQFF. V gene TRBV6-4 combines with J gene TRBJ2-1; 15 bases match TRBD2. The J segment lost 7 bases and the V segment lost 6 bases, leaving 7 bases of the junction unmatched. Looked up from germline, CDR1 is MRHNA and CDR2 is SNTAGT. The CDR3 has 16 amino acids.

The genes are TRBV5-1 and TRBJ1-1; TRBD1 is a possible D gene (5 bases). The CDR3 totals 14 residues. Looked up from germline, CDR1 is SGHRS and CDR2 is YFSETQ. V dropped 0 bases and J dropped 5 bases, with 11 bases sitting between them. DNA of the CDR3: TGCGCCAGCAGCTTGGGGGTACCAGGGACTGAAGCTTTCTTT. This sequence encodes CASSLGVPGTEAFF.

This clone showed up just once. CDR3 sequence (DNA): TGTGCCAGCAGTCTCCCTCGGCCGGGGGCCCACGCTGAAGCTTTCTTT. As protein: CASSLPRPGAHAEAFF. The V and J genes are TRBV6-2 or TRBV6-3 and TRBJ1-1; D is perhaps TRBD1 (6 bases). The CDR3 is 16 amino acids. The V end lost 5 bases, the J end lost 6 bases, and 22 bases lay between the germline ends. CDR1 is MNHEY, CDR2 SVGEGT, per germline.

V gene TRBV12-5 combines with J gene TRBJ1-1, with TRBD1 identical over 8 bases. The CDR3 is made up of 13 amino acids. V trimming: 5 bases; J trimming: 5 bases; junction bases outside the gene matches: 4. Germline V gene lookup returns CDR1 LGHNT and CDR2 FRNRAP. CDR3 in amino acids: CASGRQGTTEAFF. DNA of the CDR3: TGTGCTAGTGGTCGACAGGGGACTACTGAAGCTTTCTTT.

The rearrangement links TRBV11-2 to TRBJ2-7; 12 positions agree with TRBD1. Per germline, CDR1 SGHAT and CDR2 FQNNGV. The CDR3 is made up of 14 amino acids. V dropped 5 bases and J dropped 7; count of bases not matched to a gene: 6. This CDR3 reads CASSRGQGAREQYF. CDR3 DNA sequence: TGTGCCAGCAGCCGGGGACAGGGGGCGAGGGAGCAGTACTTC.

This clone was seen just once. The chain uses TRBV3-1 (or the pseudogene TRBV3-2) and TRBJ2-2; D uncertain. The CDR3 loop spans 15 amino acids. V dropped 0 bases and J dropped 3 bases, with 8 bases sitting between them. Germline-derived CDR1 and CDR2 are LGHDT and YNNKEL (reference sequence). As DNA, the CDR3 is TGTGCCAGCAGCCAAGAAGATCGGGACACCGGGGAGCTGTTTTTT. Amino acids: CASSQEDRDTGELFF.

The chain joins TRBV19 to TRBJ1-6, with a weak D call TRBD1 (6 bases). The CDR3 loop spans 14 amino acids. V gave up 5 bases and J gave up 8 bases, with 13 bases separating them. The germline V gene has CDR1 LNHDA and CDR2 SQIVND (reference sequence). The CDR3 sequence: CASSPRQADSPLHF. The CDR3 nucleotides are TGTGCCAGTAGTCCCCGACAGGCGGATTCACCCCTCCACTTT.

In DNA form, the CDR3 reads TGTGCCAGCTCTCAAACAGGGGACACTGAAGCTTTCTTT. This translates into CASSQTGDTEAFF. V and J are TRBV18 and TRBJ1-1, with 7 bases lining up with TRBD1. J gave up 3 bases and V 6 bases, and 4 bases lay outside the gene matches. Germline assignment: CDR1 KGHSH and CDR2 LQKENI. This CDR3 has 13 residues.

The V gene is TRBV7-3, the J gene TRBJ2-7; D may be TRBD1 (6 bases). With 3 bases removed from V and 5 bases from J, the gap between germline ends came to 11 bases. The germline CDR1 and CDR2 sequences are SGHTA and FQGTGA. The CDR3 runs 13 residues. CDR3 nucleotides: TGTGCCAGCAGCTTTCAGGGGTCTGACGAGCAGTACTTC. Protein: CASSFQGSDEQYF.

The chain is built from TRBV6-4 and TRBJ1-2, with 7 nucleotides matching TRBD1. Trimming cost V 6 bases and J 10 bases; bases outside gene matches: 8. Germline V gene data show CDR1 as MRHNA and CDR2 as SNTAGT. This CDR3 comprises 12 residues. CDR3 nucleotides: TGTGCCAGCAGACACGGACAGGCGCTCTACACCTTC. Protein: CASRHGQALYTF.

Only one count was recorded for this clone. Other DNA sequences in this sample translate to the same CDR3. This sequence joins TRBV19 and TRBJ2-7; TRBD1 matches 10 bases. CDR1 is LNHDA, CDR2 SQIVND, per germline (reference sequence). The V segment lost 5 bases and the J segment 3 bases; nucleotides outside the gene matches: 7. The CDR3 contains 15 residues. The CDR3 DNA follows: TGTGCCAGTAGTCCGGGACAGGGGACCTTCTACGAGCAGTACTTC. It yields the protein CASSPGQGTFYEQYF.

The J gene is TRBJ1-6, the V gene TRBV28; D gene ambiguous. The CDR3 is 12 residues long. The ends were cut back, 2 bases at V and 8 bases at J, with 4 bases in the middle. CDR1 MDHEN and CDR2 SYDVKM come from the germline V gene. Here the CDR3 DNA reads TGTGCCAGCAGTTTACTTGATTCACCCCTCCACTTT. Protein sequence: CASSLLDSPLHF. Based on the CDR3 plus reference TRBV28 and TRBJ1-6, the full variable domain is DVKVTQSSRYLVKRTGEKVFLECVQDMDHENMFWYRQDPGLGLRLIYFSYDVKMKEKGDIPEGYSVSREKKERFSLILESASTNQTSMYLCASSLLDSPLHFGNGTRLTVT.

The chain joins TRBV12-3 or TRBV12-4 to TRBJ2-2; possibly TRBD1 for D (6 bases). Trimming pared 3 bases from V and 7 bases from J, leaving 9 bases between. This CDR3 comprises 13 residues. The CDR3 coding sequence is TGTGCCAGCAGTTTGGGGGCAGTCGGGGAGCTGTTTTTT. This encodes CASSLGAVGELFF.

This chain uses TRBV11-2 with TRBJ2-1; D not resolved. The germline V gene has CDR1 SGHAT and CDR2 FQNNGV. V was trimmed by 3 bases and J by 7 bases, leaving 10 bases between them. The CDR3 is 13 residues long. The CDR3 loop reads CASSLGFGNEQFF. The CDR3 nucleotides are TGTGCCAGCAGCTTGGGCTTTGGTAATGAGCAGTTCTTC. The variable domain in full, completed from reference TRBV11-2 and TRBJ2-1, reads EAGVAQSPRYKIIEKRQSVAFWCNPISGHATLYWYQQILGQGPKLLIQFQNNGVVDDSQLPKDRFSAERLKGVDSTLKIQPAKLEDSAVYLCASSLGFGNEQFFGPGTRLTVL.

The rearrangement uses TRBV5-6 and TRBJ1-3; D is possibly TRBD1 (5 bases). The CDR3 covers 15 residues. The V gene lost 3 bases and the J gene lost 3 bases, with 13 bases spanning the gap. Germline lookup yields CDR1 SGHDT and CDR2 YYEEEE. The CDR3 is CASSSQASLGNTIYF. CDR3 nucleotides: TGTGCCAGCAGCTCACAGGCTAGTCTTGGAAACACCATATATTTT. Filled out from reference TRBV5-6 and TRBJ1-3, the complete variable domain reads DAGVTQSPTHLIKTRGQQVTLRCSPKSGHDTVSWYQQALGQGPQFIFQYYEEEERQRGNFPDRFSGHQFPNYSSELNVNALLLGDSALYLCASSSQASLGNTIYFGEGSWLTVV.

The chain's CDR3 is CSASEGNQPQHF. CDR3 sequence (DNA): TGCAGTGCTAGTGAGGGGAATCAGCCCCAGCATTTT. V is TRBV20-1 and J is TRBJ1-5; TRBD1 is a possible D gene (5 bases). V lost 3 bases, J lost 4 bases, and 7 bases lay in between. CDR1 is DFQATT, CDR2 SNEGSKA, per germline (reference sequence). The CDR3 contains 12 residues.

The chain carries TRBV19 and TRBJ1-2; D remains unclear. The CDR3 has 13 residues. The germline V gene encodes CDR1 LNHDA and CDR2 SQIVND (reference sequence). V was pared by 7 bases and J by 3 bases, with 12 bases between. CDR3: CASMHANDYGYTF. CDR3 DNA: TGTGCCAGTATGCACGCGAATGACTATGGCTACACCTTC.

This chain links TRBV30 with TRBJ2-5; no definite D call. Germline lookup yields CDR1 GTSNPN and CDR2 SVGIG (reference sequence). The CDR3 loop spans 12 amino acids. Between the trimmed V and J ends, which lost 0 bases and 5 bases, there was a span of 7 bases. For the CDR3, the DNA is TGTGCCTGGAGTGTAGGCCCCGAGACCCAGTACTTC. It specifies CAWSVGPETQYF.

The CDR3 DNA reads TGCGCCAGCAGTGACGTCACTAGCGGGGGACAAGAGACCCAGTACTTC. It is translated as CASSDVTSGGQETQYF. The gene calls are TRBV10-2 and TRBJ2-5, with 11 bases that match TRBD2. The CDR3 consists of 16 residues. The junction had 5 bases not matched to a gene; V was cut back by 3 bases and J by 2 bases. Germline values: CDR1 WSHSY, CDR2 SAAADI.

The chain couples TRBV6-2 or TRBV6-3 to TRBJ2-3; 8 nucleotides match TRBD1. V lost 0 bases, J lost 9 bases, and 5 bases stayed unmatched. The CDR3 covers 14 residues. Germline CDR1 is MNHEY and CDR2 is SVGEGT. The CDR3 here is CASSYSDRVDTQYF. The CDR3 DNA reads as TGTGCCAGCAGTTACTCGGACAGGGTAGACACGCAGTATTTT.